The next 21 T cell receptor beta chains were all read from a single sample in a study of low-dose radiotherapy and immunotherapy resistance in tumors. Alpha and beta chains were covered, as first-strand cDNA relied on TRAV- and TRBV-specific primers. With a constant-region primer and a V-primer adapter, TCRs were subjected to 20 PCR cycles of amplification. MiXCR, run by TCRdb on the reads, gives a single entry per CDR3 protein. The data show roughly 8,700 distinct CDR3 sequences, around 63% seen once. The receptors shown here come from a human donor with advanced metastatic prostate, ovarian, gallbladder or colorectal cancer (not recorded which). This table probably holds off-target reads from a library built for another chain.

CDR3 DNA: TGTGCCAGCAGCTCCGGGACTAGCGTGTACAATGAGCAGTTCTTC. It is translated as CASSSGTSVYNEQFF. The chain joins TRBV5-5 to TRBJ2-1, with TRBD2 identical over 10 bases. CDR3 length equals 15 residues. Trimming cost V 3 bases and J 4 bases; bases outside gene matches: 4. Germline V gene sequence: CDR1 SGHKS, CDR2 YYEKEE (reference sequence).

The rearrangement joins TRBV5-6 to TRBJ2-3; 7 bases line up with TRBD1. CDR1 is SGHDT, CDR2 YYEEEE, per germline. V was clipped by 4 bases and J by 4 bases; unmatched bases: 12. CDR3 length: 16 amino acids. The CDR3 DNA reads TGTGCCAGCAGCATGAGAGGACAGGCCCAGGCAGATACGCAGTATTTT. Translating it yields CASSMRGQAQADTQYF.

The genes are TRBV5-6 and TRBJ2-7; 7 bases line up with TRBD2. Germline V lookup: CDR1 SGHDT, CDR2 YYEEEE. V shed 6 bases and J 3 bases; nucleotides not matched to a gene: 12. The CDR3 has 15 amino acids. CDR3 bases: TGTGCCAGCACCCGCGGGGGTGACAGATACTACGAGCAGTACTTC. Translating it yields CASTRGGDRYYEQYF.

DNA of the CDR3: TGTGCCATCAGAACGCCTACAGGGGATAACCCTTACGAGCAGTACTTC. This encodes CAIRTPTGDNPYEQYF. The chain employs TRBV10-3 and TRBJ2-7; 7 nucleotides line up with TRBD1. CDR1 is ENHRY and CDR2 is SYGVKD in the germline V gene. Trimming cost V 6 bases and J 4 bases; bases outside gene matches: 15. This CDR3 has 16 amino acids.

The chain recombines TRBV10-1 with TRBJ2-5; D is undetermined. The V gene's germline CDR1 is WNHNN and CDR2 SYGVQD (reference sequence). CDR3 size: 14 residues. Trimming shortened V by 0 bases and J by 7 bases, and 12 bases separated the two germline ends. The CDR3 nucleotides read TGCGCCAGCAGTGAGTCGTGGCCCGGCGGGACCCAGTACTTC. It is translated as CASSESWPGGTQYF.

The V and J genes are TRBV11-2 and TRBJ2-7, with 10 bases lining up with TRBD1. This CDR3 is 15 amino acids long. Looked up from germline, CDR1 is SGHAT and CDR2 is FQNNGV. Trimming took 5 bases from V and 6 from J; bases not matched to a gene: 10. Written as DNA, the CDR3 is TGTGCCAGCAGCGCCCGGACAGGGGGACTTGCCGAGCAGTACTTC. Protein: CASSARTGGLAEQYF.

The CDR3 sequence is CASSVASGNTGELFF. The CDR3 DNA is TGTGCCAGCAGTGTGGCTAGCGGGAACACCGGGGAGCTGTTTTTT. The V call is TRBV6-4, the J call TRBJ2-2, with 7 bases aligning to TRBD2. Trimming removed 4 bases from V and 1 base from J; junction bases left unmatched: 3. Germline loops: CDR1 MRHNA, CDR2 SNTAGT. This CDR3 contains 15 residues.

The chain employs TRBV7-6 and TRBJ1-5, with D tentatively TRBD1 (6 bases). This CDR3 contains 15 residues. Trimming pared 3 bases from V and 7 bases from J, leaving 16 bases between. Germline V gives CDR1 SGHVS, CDR2 FNYEAQ. CDR3 coding DNA: TGTGCCAGCAGCTTGTCCGCGGGGGCTGGACAGCCCCAGCATTTT. Protein: CASSLSAGAGQPQHF.

This clonotype came up once. The rearrangement links TRBV5-1 to TRBJ1-2; 7 nucleotides align to TRBD1. V was clipped by 2 bases and J by 5 bases; unmatched bases: 6. This CDR3 is 14 amino acids long. CDR1 SGHRS and CDR2 YFSETQ come from the germline V gene. CDR3 amino acids: CASSLGTDEYGYTF. Written as DNA, the CDR3 is TGCGCCAGCAGCTTAGGGACAGATGAATATGGCTACACCTTC.

V is TRBV9 and J is TRBJ1-6; D uncertain. This CDR3 is 14 amino acids long. The germline V and J ends were trimmed by 4 bases and 5 bases, with 10 bases remaining between them. Germline V gives CDR1 SGDLS, CDR2 YYNGEE. In DNA, the CDR3 is TGTGCCAGCAGCTGGGAGCAAGATAATTCACCCCTCCACTTT. Its protein product is CASSWEQDNSPLHF.

V is TRBV27 and J is TRBJ2-7; TRBD2 matches 8 bases. V lost 5 bases and J lost 4; bases outside the gene matches: 10. CDR3 length equals 15 residues. CDR1 is MNHEY, CDR2 SMNVEV, per germline (reference sequence). The chain's CDR3 is CASSPAGGKGYEQYF. CDR3 nucleotides: TGTGCCAGCAGTCCTGCGGGGGGCAAAGGGTACGAGCAGTACTTC.

This chain connects TRBV6-5 to TRBJ2-1; 8 bases align to TRBD2. V was clipped by 5 bases and J by 8 bases; unmatched bases: 17. There are 17 residues in the CDR3. Germline CDR1 reads MNHEY; CDR2 reads SVGAGI. The CDR3 DNA follows: TGTGCCAGCAGTGATCCGGGAGGGCCGAGGAAAAGGGATGAGCAGTTCTTC. Encoded protein: CASSDPGGPRKRDEQFF.

The gene calls are TRBV20-1 and TRBJ1-5; 8 bases align to TRBD1. CDR3 length: 14 amino acids. Germline loops: CDR1 DFQATT, CDR2 SNEGSKA (reference sequence). V dropped 2 bases and J dropped 4; count of bases not matched to a gene: 4. CDR3 residues: CSARYDRGNQPQHF. The CDR3, as DNA: TGCAGTGCTAGATATGACAGGGGAAATCAGCCCCAGCATTTT.

The rearrangement joins TRBV19 to TRBJ2-1; possible D gene TRBD2, 6 bases. Trimming removed 6 bases from V and 8 bases from J, with 17 bases in between. The CDR3 length is 14 residues. Germline V CDR1 and CDR2: LNHDA, SQIVND (reference sequence). The CDR3 protein is CASSRENLGHEQFF. CDR3 DNA sequence: TGTGCCAGTAGCCGGGAGAACCTTGGCCATGAGCAGTTCTTC.

The gene calls are TRBV5-5 and TRBJ1-3; 7 bases fit TRBD1. V shed 5 bases, J shed 0 bases, and the junction held 8 bases outside the gene matches. CDR3 length equals 16 residues. Germline V gives CDR1 SGHKS, CDR2 YYEKEE (reference sequence). The CDR3 DNA follows: TGTGCCAGCAGGCCTACAGGGGCCGCCTCTGGAAACACCATATATTTT. Residues: CASRPTGAASGNTIYF.

V is TRBV6-8 and J is TRBJ1-1; 7 bases agree with TRBD1. Germline trimming cut 5 bases from V and 1 base from J; bases unmatched to any gene: 4. CDR1 MNHGY and CDR2 SAAAGT come from the germline V gene. This CDR3 is built from 14 residues. CDR3 in DNA: TGTGCCAGCAGTCCTGGACAGGCGAACACTGAAGCTTTCTTT. It codes for CASSPGQANTEAFF.

The rearrangement links TRBV27 to TRBJ2-1, with D unclear. The CDR3 extends over 14 amino acids. Trimming removed 0 bases at V and 10 bases at J, with 13 bases between. The V gene's germline CDR1 is MNHEY and CDR2 SMNVEV (reference sequence). This CDR3 reads CASSLSRVAGEQFF. The CDR3 nucleotides are TGTGCCAGCAGTTTATCTAGGGTAGCAGGCGAGCAGTTCTTC.

The J gene is TRBJ2-1, the V gene TRBV28; D call uncertain. Trimming shortened V by 3 bases and J by 13 bases, and 22 bases separated the two germline ends. Germline CDR1 reads MDHEN; CDR2 reads SYDVKM. The CDR3 length is 15 residues. The CDR3 bases are TGTGCCAGCAGTTTGGTAGGGAATGCGGCCGGATTTCAGTTCTTC. Its protein is CASSLVGNAAGFQFF.

Note on this clonotype: One end of the junction does not line up with germline, which may come from a read error. CDR3 amino acids: CASSLRGLAMNF. In nucleotides, the CDR3 is TGTGCCAGCAGCTTACGGGGACTAGCGATGAACTTC. The chain carries TRBV11-2 and TRBJ2-5; 10 nucleotides align to TRBD2. CDR1 and CDR2 from the germline V gene are SGHAT and FQNNGV. The CDR3 extends over 12 amino acids. The entire variable domain, with the rest obtained from reference TRBV11-2 and TRBJ2-5, is as follows: EAGVAQSPRYKIIEKRQSVAFWCNPISGHATLYWYQQILGQGPKLLIQFQNNGVVDDSQLPKDRFSAERLKGVDSTLKIQPAKLEDSAVYLCASSLRGLAMNFGPGTRLLVL.

This clonotype showed up just a few times. The chain links TRBV10-3 to TRBJ2-1; 7 bases are a match to TRBD1. The CDR3 contains 14 residues. Germline CDR1 is ENHRY and CDR2 is SYGVKD. V was clipped by 6 bases and J by 7 bases; unmatched bases: 9. CDR3 region: CAIRDRDSTNEQFF. Here the CDR3 DNA reads TGTGCCATCAGAGACCGGGACAGCACTAATGAGCAGTTCTTC.

This chain links TRBV28 with TRBJ2-3, with 9 bases fitting TRBD2. This CDR3 has 16 residues. With 2 bases clipped from V and 1 base from J, the junction kept 4 bases outside the gene matches. Germline V lookup: CDR1 MDHEN, CDR2 SYDVKM. The CDR3: CASSLRREGRTDTQYF. The CDR3 DNA reads TGTGCCAGCAGTTTAAGGCGGGAGGGCCGCACAGATACGCAGTATTTT.